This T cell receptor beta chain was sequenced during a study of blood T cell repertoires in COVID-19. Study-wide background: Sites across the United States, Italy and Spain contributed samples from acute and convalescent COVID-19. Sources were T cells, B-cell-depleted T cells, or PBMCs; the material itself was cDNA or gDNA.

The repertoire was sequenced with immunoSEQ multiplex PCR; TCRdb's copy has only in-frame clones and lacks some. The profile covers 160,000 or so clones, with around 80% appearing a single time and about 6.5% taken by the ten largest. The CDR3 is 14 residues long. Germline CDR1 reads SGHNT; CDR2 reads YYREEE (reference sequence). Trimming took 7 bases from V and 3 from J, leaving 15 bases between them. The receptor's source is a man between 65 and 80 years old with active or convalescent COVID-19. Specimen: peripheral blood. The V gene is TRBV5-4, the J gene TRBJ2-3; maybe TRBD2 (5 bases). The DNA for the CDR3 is TGTGCCAGCGTCCTAGGAGGCTTAACAGATACGCAGTATTTT. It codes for CASVLGGLTDTQYF.